Only a few counts were recorded for the clone carrying this TCR beta chain. Its antigen is undetermined. The data stem from a study of STAT3 mutations in large granular lymphocyte leukemia. Study observations and caveats: After therapy, about 35% of the 18 patients switched clonotypes, all new clones STAT3 wild type. Clonal expansion was inferred from other time points because no sample existed at each clone's first appearance. In T-cell large granular lymphocyte leukemia, about half of patients showed multiple immunodominant subclonotypes.

The germline gives CDR1 MNHEY, CDR2 SMNVEV (reference sequence). Trimming took off 5 bases at V and 1 base at J, with 12 bases between the two ends. This CDR3 is built from 15 residues. Some 41,000 productive templates were obtained per sample on average. TCRdb's table, derived via immunoSEQ multiplex PCR, lists solely in-frame clones and lacks some. The sample shows tens of thousands of clones, about 81% of them seen only once. Sequenced material: PBMCs. This sequence was found in a human donor with T large granular lymphocyte leukemia. Some clones in this sample may be carry-over from other donors' samples. This rearrangement joins TRBV27 to TRBJ1-3; D perhaps matches TRBD1 (6 bases). CDR3 region: CASSRRGVSGNTIYF. The DNA of the CDR3 is TGTGCCAGCAGTCGGAGGGGGGTGTCTGGAAACACCATATATTTT.